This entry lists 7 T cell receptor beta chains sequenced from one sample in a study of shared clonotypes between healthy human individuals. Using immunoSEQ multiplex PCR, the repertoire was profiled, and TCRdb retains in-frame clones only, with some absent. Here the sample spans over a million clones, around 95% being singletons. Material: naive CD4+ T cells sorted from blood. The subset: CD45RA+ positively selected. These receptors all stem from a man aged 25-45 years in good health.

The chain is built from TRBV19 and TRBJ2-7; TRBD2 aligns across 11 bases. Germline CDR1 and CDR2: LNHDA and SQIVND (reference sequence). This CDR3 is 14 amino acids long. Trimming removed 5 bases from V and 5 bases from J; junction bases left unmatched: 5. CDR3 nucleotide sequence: TGTGCCAGTAGTTTGGTTAGCGGGAGGGACGAGCAGTACTTC. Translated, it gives CASSLVSGRDEQYF.

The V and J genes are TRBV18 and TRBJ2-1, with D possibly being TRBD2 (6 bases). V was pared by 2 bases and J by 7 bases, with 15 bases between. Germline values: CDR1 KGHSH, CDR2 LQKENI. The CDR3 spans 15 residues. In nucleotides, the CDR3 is TGTGCCAGCTCACCAGGGACTGGCGGAAGGAATGAGCAGTTCTTC. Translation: CASSPGTGGRNEQFF.

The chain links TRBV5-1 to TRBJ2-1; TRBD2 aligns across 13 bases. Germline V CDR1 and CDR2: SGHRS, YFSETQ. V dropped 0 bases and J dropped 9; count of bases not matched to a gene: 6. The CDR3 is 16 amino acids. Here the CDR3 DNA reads TGCGCCAGCAGCTTGGGTGGGACTAGCGGGAAAATTGAGCAGTTCTTC. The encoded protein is CASSLGGTSGKIEQFF.

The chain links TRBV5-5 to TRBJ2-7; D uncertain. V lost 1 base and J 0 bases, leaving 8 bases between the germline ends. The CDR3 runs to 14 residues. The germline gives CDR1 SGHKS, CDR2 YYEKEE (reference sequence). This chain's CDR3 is CASSLQVYSYEQYF. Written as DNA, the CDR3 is TGTGCCAGCAGCTTGCAGGTTTACTCCTACGAGCAGTACTTC.

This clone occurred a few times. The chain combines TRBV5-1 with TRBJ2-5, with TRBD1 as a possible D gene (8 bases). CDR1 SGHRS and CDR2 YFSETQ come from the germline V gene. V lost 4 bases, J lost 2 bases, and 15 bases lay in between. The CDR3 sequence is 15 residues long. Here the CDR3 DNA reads TGCGCCAGCAGCGGGGGGGACAGGTCGCAAGAGACCCAGTACTTC. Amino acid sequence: CASSGGDRSQETQYF.

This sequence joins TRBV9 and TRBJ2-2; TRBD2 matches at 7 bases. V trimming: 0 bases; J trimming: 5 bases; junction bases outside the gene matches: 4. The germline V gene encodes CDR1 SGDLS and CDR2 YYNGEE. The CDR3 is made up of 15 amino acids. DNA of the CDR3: TGTGCCAGCAGCGTAGGTGGAGCGGGGACCGGGGAGCTGTTTTTT. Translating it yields CASSVGGAGTGELFF. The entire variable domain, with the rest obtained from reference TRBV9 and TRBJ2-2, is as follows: DSGVTQTPKHLITATGQRVTLRCSPRSGDLSVYWYQQSLDQGLQFLIQYYNGEERAKGNILERFSAQQFPDLHSELNLSSLELGDSALYFCASSVGGAGTGELFFGEGSRLTVL.

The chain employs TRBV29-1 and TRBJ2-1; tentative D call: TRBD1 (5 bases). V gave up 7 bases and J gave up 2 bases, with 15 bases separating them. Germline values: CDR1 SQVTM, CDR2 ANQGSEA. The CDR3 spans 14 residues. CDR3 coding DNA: TGCAGCGGAGAAAGGGGTGGTCCCTACAATGAGCAGTTCTTC. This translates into CSGERGGPYNEQFF.